The clone carrying this T cell receptor (beta chain) was recorded many times. Its specificity is unknown. MiXCR was run by TCRdb on the RT-PCR reads, yielding one entry per CDR3 protein. The repertoire consists of 700,000 to 800,000 distinct CDR3 sequences, with approximately 17% occurring once and the leading ten covering approximately 11%. The data were obtained in a study of response to subunit inactivated influenza vaccine. Findings of the study overall: The authors suggested that every seasonal influenza vaccination recruits few new T cells.

The length of the CDR3 is 18 residues. Trimming at V came to 2 bases and at J to 2 bases, leaving 14 bases not matched to a gene. Germline V gene data show CDR1 as SGHRS and CDR2 as YFSETQ. This receptor was taken from a man aged 50 or older who received an inactivated influenza vaccine. This sample comprised PBMCs from blood, obtained around 5 days after vaccination. This chain links TRBV5-1 with TRBJ2-3; 7 bases fit TRBD1. The CDR3 sequence: CASSFSPTTGSNTDTQYF. In DNA form, the CDR3 reads TGCGCCAGCAGCTTTTCGCCGACGACAGGGAGCAACACAGATACGCAGTATTTT. Drawing the rest from reference TRBV5-1 and TRBJ2-3, the complete variable domain is KAGVTQTPRYLIKTRGQQVTLSCSPISGHRSVSWYQQTPGQGLQFLFEYFSETQRNKGNFPGRFSGRQFSNSRSEMNVSTLELGDSALYLCASSFSPTTGSNTDTQYFGPGTRLTVL.